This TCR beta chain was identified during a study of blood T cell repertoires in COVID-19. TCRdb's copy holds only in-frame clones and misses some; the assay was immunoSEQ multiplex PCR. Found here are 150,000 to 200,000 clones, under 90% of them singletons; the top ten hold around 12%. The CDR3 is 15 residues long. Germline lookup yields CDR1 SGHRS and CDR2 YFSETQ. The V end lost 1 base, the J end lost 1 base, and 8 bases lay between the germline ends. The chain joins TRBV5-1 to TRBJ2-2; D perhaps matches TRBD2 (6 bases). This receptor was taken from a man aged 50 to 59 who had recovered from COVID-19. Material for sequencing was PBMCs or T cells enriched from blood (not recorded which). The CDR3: CASSLWGENTGELFF. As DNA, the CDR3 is TGCGCCAGCAGCTTGTGGGGGGAGAACACCGGGGAGCTGTTTTTT.